This T cell receptor (beta chain) was recorded in a study of CXCR3-negative and CXCR3-positive naive CD8 T cells. At the level of the study: The TRB read total, about 130 million, broke down to about 1.5 +/- 0.3 million reads per library. Study-level findings and limits: The study found CXCR3 expression partially decreased after cryopreservation and ran most assays on fresh PBMCs. Similar TRBV-TRBJ usage characterized naive CXCR3-negative and CXCR3-positive cells; memory cells differed. The study found comparably high diversity in both naive subsets and much lower diversity in memory CD8+ cells.

This CDR3 is built from 15 residues. Libraries of TRB cDNA were made by 5' RACE and carried UMIs. TCRdb re-called the 5' RACE reads and gives one entry per CDR3 protein, without DNA. Here the sample table reports tens of thousands of distinct CDR3 sequences. About this clonotype: Its specificity is not known.

This chain joins TRBV12-3 or TRBV12-4 and TRBJ1-2; checking the TCRdb D call of TRBD1 is not possible without DNA. The TCR originated in a human donor in good health. Some clones in this sample may be carry-over from other donors' samples. The sample consisted of memory CD8+ T cells from blood. CDR3 sequence reads: CASSLALGQVGGYTF.